This is a list of T cell receptor beta chains from one sample in a study of blood T cell repertoires in COVID-19. Assay: immunoSEQ multiplex PCR; the TCRdb copy retains only in-frame clones and omits some. The sample holds about 240,000 clones, approximately 86% seen once. The sequenced sample consisted of PBMCs or T cells enriched from blood (not recorded which). The receptors originated from a woman in her 30s with acute COVID-19. The CDR3 runs from the conserved cysteine through the conserved F or W. Fields, in order: CDR3 protein, CDR3 DNA, V gene, D gene, J gene, CDR3 length, clone size. D genes are given only for firm matches. For some rows the clone size is stated as once, few or many, or as a class when expanded; others skip it.

CDR3: CASSEQGGVDQPQHF
DNA: TGTGCCAGCAGCGAACAGGGTGGGGTGGATCAGCCCCAGCATTTT
V: TRBV7-9
D: -
J: TRBJ1-5
length: 15
size: -

CDR3: CASSLAPRRSGNTIYF
DNA: TGTGCCAGCAGCTTAGCCCCGCGGCGCTCTGGAAACACCATATATTTT
V: TRBV7-2
D: -
J: TRBJ1-3
length: 16
size: -

CDR3: CATKDQGPNTEAFF
DNA: TGTGCCACCAAAGACCAGGGGCCGAACACTGAAGCTTTCTTT
V: TRBV19
D: -
J: TRBJ1-1
length: 14
size: -

CDR3: CATRGGTGRYNEQFF
DNA: TGTGCCACCAGGGGCGGGACAGGGAGATACAATGAGCAGTTCTTC
V: TRBV15
D: TRBD1
J: TRBJ2-1
length: 15
size: -

CDR3: CAISIRDSTNSPLHF
DNA: TGTGCCATCAGTATACGGGACAGTACTAATTCACCCCTCCACTTT
V: TRBV10-3
D: TRBD1
J: TRBJ1-6
length: 15
size: -

CDR3: CASSFGTGATNPSQYF
DNA: TGTGCCAGCAGCTTCGGGACAGGCGCCACCAACCCTTCGCAGTATTTT
V: TRBV5-6
D: TRBD1
J: TRBJ2-3
length: 16
size: once

CDR3: CASSLPSGNYGYTF
DNA: TGTGCCAGCTCACTCCCCTCAGGGAACTATGGCTACACCTTC
V: TRBV18
D: -
J: TRBJ1-2
length: 14
size: -

CDR3: CSASRGALSSYNEQFF
DNA: TGCAGTGCTAGTCGGGGTGCTCTAAGCTCCTACAATGAGCAGTTCTTC
V: TRBV20-1
D: -
J: TRBJ2-1
length: 16
size: -

CDR3: CASKGAVEAFF
DNA: TGCGCCAGTAAGGGGGCAGTTGAAGCTTTCTTT
V: TRBV5-1
D: TRBD1
J: TRBJ1-1
length: 11
size: -

CDR3: CASSLGGDVYNEQFF
DNA: TGCGCCAGCAGCTTGGGCGGGGACGTTTACAATGAGCAGTTCTTC
V: TRBV5-1
D: -
J: TRBJ2-1
length: 15
size: -

CDR3: CASSHGRGQVNNEQFF
DNA: TGCGCCAGCAGCCATGGAAGGGGGCAGGTAAACAATGAGCAGTTCTTC
V: TRBV4-3
D: TRBD1
J: TRBJ2-1
length: 16
size: -

CDR3: CASSLDPGQAYGYTF
DNA: TGTGCCAGCAGCTTAGATCCGGGACAGGCCTATGGCTACACCTTC
V: TRBV7-8
D: TRBD1
J: TRBJ1-2
length: 15
size: -

CDR3: CSAGVGNTIYF
DNA: TGCAGCGCCGGGGTAGGAAACACCATATATTTT
V: TRBV29-1
D: -
J: TRBJ1-3
length: 11
size: -

CDR3: CASSRSGTDDFNEKLFF
DNA: TGTGCCAGCAGTCGTTCCGGGACAGACGACTTTAATGAAAAACTGTTTTTT
V: TRBV27
D: TRBD1
J: TRBJ1-4
length: 17
size: -

CDR3: CSVAGGTGDETQYF
DNA: TGCAGCGTTGCAGGCGGGACAGGGGACGAGACCCAGTACTTC
V: TRBV29-1
D: TRBD1
J: TRBJ2-5
length: 14
size: -

CDR3: CATSDGTAGYTF
DNA: TGTGCCACCAGTGACGGGACAGCTGGCTACACCTTC
V: TRBV24-1
D: TRBD1
J: TRBJ1-2
length: 12
size: few

CDR3: CASSPDRQGRTDTQYF
DNA: TGTGCCAGTAGCCCCGACCGACAGGGAAGGACAGATACGCAGTATTTT
V: TRBV19
D: TRBD1
J: TRBJ2-3
length: 16
size: -

CDR3: CASSYPPAGGNSPLHF
DNA: TGTGCCAGCAGTTACCCTCCAGCGGGAGGTAATTCACCCCTCCACTTT
V: TRBV6-5
D: -
J: TRBJ1-6
length: 16
size: -